This TCR beta chain was recovered during a study of T cells in Graves' hyperthyroidism and ophthalmopathy. In the study overall: Peripheral blood collection took place at initial diagnosis, before any treatment. Points from the study as a whole: Also found in blood were most expanded thyroid clonotypes above 0.001.

Authors of the study amplified TCR beta CDR3 regions from RNA transcripts. TCR CDR3 regions were first amplified by RT-PCR with HTBI primers. TCRdb fed the multiplex PCR reads into MiXCR, producing one record per CDR3 protein. Of 300,000 to 350,000 distinct CDR3 sequences in the sample, around 18% were seen once. The sample holds many counts of this clonotype. The antigen is not known. A read error may produce the germline difference seen at one junction end. Uncontrolled infection, other autoimmune disease, pregnancy or lactation disqualified patients from enrolment. Extraction of PBMCs used 8.5 to 10 ml of fresh peripheral blood. The sequence came from a woman between 40 and 55 years old with Graves' ophthalmopathy. The sample taken for sequencing was blood.

The CDR3 DNA reads TGTGCCAGCAGTAACTCCCTGAACACTGAAGCTTTCTTT. This sequence encodes CASSNSLNTEAFF. This chain links TRBV6-5 with TRBJ1-1; D unresolved. Germline V gene lookup returns CDR1 MNHEY and CDR2 SVGAGI. The CDR3 runs to 13 residues.